This T cell receptor (beta chain) was identified during a study of blood T cell repertoires in COVID-19. Study processing details: Amplification of reference gene primers provided the estimated nucleated cell counts. Method: immunoSEQ multiplex PCR; TCRdb's copy keeps in-frame clones and lacks some. The V and J calls and clone size come from that table; D and trimming were worked out from the DNA. The sample consists of about 46,000 clones, 91% of them appearing once. Germline trimming cut 4 bases from V and 5 bases from J; bases unmatched to any gene: 4. Germline CDR1 KGHSH, CDR2 LQKENI. This CDR3 contains 14 residues.

The chain carries TRBV18 and TRBJ1-5; 8 positions match TRBD1. The receptor's source is a man between 50 and 59 years old with acute or convalescent COVID-19. The sequenced sample was peripheral blood. The chain's CDR3 is CASSLNRGDQPQHF. The CDR3 DNA reads as TGTGCCAGCTCACTGAACAGGGGGGATCAGCCCCAGCATTTT.